A selection of T cell receptor beta chains follows, all from one sample in a study of OX40 agonist ivuxolimab in advanced cancers. TCRdb's copy holds only in-frame clones and misses some; the assay was immunoSEQ multiplex PCR. The repertoire holds about 41,000 clones, with approximately 86% as singletons. Source: CD4+ or CD8+ T cells sorted from blood, taken in a trial of the OX40 agonist ivuxolimab. All receptors derive from an adult with an advanced solid tumor such as melanoma, head and neck, liver or kidney cancer. Each CDR3 is given with its conserved first and last residue. The D gene is left open where the match is weak. Size is omitted from some rows. Given values are once, few, many or a class for expanded clones.

D: -
V: TRBV28
size: -
J: TRBJ1-4
DNA: TGTGCCAGCAGTTCGGCTAATGAAAAACTGTTTTTT
CDR3: CASSSANEKLFF

D: TRBD1
V: TRBV6-1
size: -
J: TRBJ1-1
DNA: TGTGCCAGCAGGCTTACAGGGGGGAACACTGAAGCTTTCTTT
CDR3: CASRLTGGNTEAFF

D: -
V: TRBV19
size: -
J: TRBJ1-2
DNA: TGTGCCAGTAGTATTTCGAGGGGGGCTGACGGCTACACCTTC
CDR3: CASSISRGADGYTF

D: -
V: TRBV7-9
size: -
J: TRBJ1-1
DNA: TGTGCCAGCAGCTTAGGAGCCGGGGGGGTCGGCACTGAAGCTTTCTTT
CDR3: CASSLGAGGVGTEAFF

D: -
V: TRBV12-5
size: once
J: TRBJ2-7
DNA: TGTGCTAGTGGTCCCGGGTCGTTCCTCTACGAGCAGTACTTC
CDR3: CASGPGSFLYEQYF

D: TRBD1
V: TRBV11-2
size: -
J: TRBJ2-2
DNA: TGTGCCAGCAGCTTAGATGGACAGGACACCGGGGAGCTGTTTTTT
CDR3: CASSLDGQDTGELFF

D: TRBD1
V: TRBV15
size: -
J: TRBJ1-5
DNA: TGTGCCACCAGCAGAGTAGGGACAGGTAATCAGCCCCAGCATTTT
CDR3: CATSRVGTGNQPQHF

D: TRBD2
V: TRBV7-6
size: -
J: TRBJ2-5
DNA: TGTGCCAGCAGCTTAGCTGGGAGGGAGAGAACTCAAGAGACCCAGTACTTC
CDR3: CASSLAGRERTQETQYF

D: -
V: TRBV29-1
size: -
J: TRBJ1-1
DNA: TGCAGCGTTGAATTTCGGCAGCATTTAGGTGAAGCTTTCTTT
CDR3: CSVEFRQHLGEAFF

D: -
V: TRBV19
size: -
J: TRBJ2-3
DNA: TGTGCCAGTAGTACGGCCAGGGGCGGCACAGATACGCAGTATTTT
CDR3: CASSTARGGTDTQYF

D: -
V: TRBV5-4
size: -
J: TRBJ1-3
DNA: TGTGCCAGCAGCTTCGACATTTCTGGAAACACCATATATTTT
CDR3: CASSFDISGNTIYF

D: -
V: TRBV28
size: -
J: TRBJ1-2
DNA: TGTGCCAGCAGTTCCGCCCGGAGGGGAGAGAGCTATGGCTACACCTTC
CDR3: CASSSARRGESYGYTF

D: -
V: TRBV6-6
size: -
J: TRBJ2-1
DNA: TGTGCCAGCAGGGCTGAGGGAGACTACAATGAGCAGTTCTTC
CDR3: CASRAEGDYNEQFF

D: -
V: TRBV7-2
size: -
J: TRBJ2-3
DNA: TGTGCCAGCAGCTCCATAAGAACCACAGATACGCAGTATTTT
CDR3: CASSSIRTTDTQYF

D: -
V: TRBV5-1
size: -
J: TRBJ2-2
DNA: TGCGCCAGCGGGGTAACTGACACCGGGGAGCTGTTTTTT
CDR3: CASGVTDTGELFF

D: -
V: TRBV2
size: -
J: TRBJ2-3
DNA: TGTGCCAGCAGTGAAGGCGTAGGGTCTGGGCAGTATTTT
CDR3: CASSEGVGSGQYF

D: -
V: TRBV11-3
size: -
J: TRBJ2-7
DNA: TGTGCCAGCACGACACAGGGCTCCTACGAGCAGTACTTC
CDR3: CASTTQGSYEQYF

D: -
V: TRBV27
size: -
J: TRBJ2-7
DNA: TGTGCCAGCAGTTTATCGCGGGACCTTCCCGGCGACTACGAGCAGTACTTC
CDR3: CASSLSRDLPGDYEQYF

D: TRBD1
V: TRBV6-5
size: few
J: TRBJ1-5
DNA: TGTGCCACCCGCCGAGACAGGGGAGTCAATCAGCCCCAGCATTTT
CDR3: CATRRDRGVNQPQHF

D: -
V: TRBV6-6
size: few
J: TRBJ1-2
DNA: TGTGCCAGCACCCCGGGAGGATATGGCTACACCTTC
CDR3: CASTPGGYGYTF

D: -
V: TRBV11-1
size: -
J: TRBJ2-5
DNA: TGTGCCAGCAGCCCCAGAGGACCGGTCGTGCAAGAGACCCAGTACTTC
CDR3: CASSPRGPVVQETQYF

D: TRBD1
V: TRBV7-9
size: -
J: TRBJ1-2
DNA: TGTGCCAGCAGCTACGGGACAGTCTATGGCTACACCTTC
CDR3: CASSYGTVYGYTF

D: TRBD1
V: TRBV11-2
size: -
J: TRBJ2-7
DNA: TGTGCCAGCACCCCTTTGTGGACAGGGGGCGACGAGCAGTACTTC
CDR3: CASTPLWTGGDEQYF

D: -
V: TRBV7-2
size: -
J: TRBJ2-3
DNA: TGTGCCAGCAGCCGACGGAATCATACGCAGTATTTT
CDR3: CASSRRNHTQYF

D: -
V: TRBV11-1
size: once
J: TRBJ1-6
DNA: TGTGCCAGCAGCCATGGACTGCCCAATTCACCCCTCCACTTT
CDR3: CASSHGLPNSPLHF

D: -
V: TRBV7-8
size: -
J: TRBJ2-7
DNA: TGTGCCAGCAGCCTGGGAACTAGTCTCGGCCTAACCTACGAGCAGTACTTC
CDR3: CASSLGTSLGLTYEQYF

D: TRBD1
V: TRBV29-1
size: -
J: TRBJ1-1
DNA: TGCAGCGTTGAAGGCAGGGGGAGCATGAACACTGAAGCTTTCTTT
CDR3: CSVEGRGSMNTEAFF

D: TRBD2
V: TRBV7-6
size: -
J: TRBJ2-1
DNA: TGTGCCAGCAGCCCTATCGGGACTAACTACAATGAGCAGTTCTTC
CDR3: CASSPIGTNYNEQFF

D: -
V: TRBV10-3
size: -
J: TRBJ2-7
DNA: TGTGCCATCAGTGACTCAGGGTCCTACGAGCAGTACTTC
CDR3: CAISDSGSYEQYF

D: TRBD2
V: TRBV5-1
size: few
J: TRBJ2-2
DNA: TGCGCCAGCAGCAGAGCGGGAGAGCTGAACACCGGGGAGCTGTTTTTT
CDR3: CASSRAGELNTGELFF

D: -
V: TRBV6-5
size: -
J: TRBJ2-7
DNA: TGTGCCAGCAGTTACTCTGGGGGGGCTGAAGAGCAGTACTTC
CDR3: CASSYSGGAEEQYF

D: -
V: TRBV13
size: -
J: TRBJ2-3
DNA: TGTGCCAGCAGCCCCCGGACGGGGTCCGTTACAGATACGCAGTATTTT
CDR3: CASSPRTGSVTDTQYF

D: TRBD1
V: TRBV5-1
size: -
J: TRBJ1-1
DNA: TGCGCCAGCAGCCCGGGACAGGGGGTGGGTGAAGCTTTCTTT
CDR3: CASSPGQGVGEAFF

D: -
V: TRBV21-1
size: -
J: TRBJ2-1
DNA: TGTGCCAGGGCCTTGGTGGGGGAGAACTACAATGAGCAGTTCTTC
CDR3: CARALVGENYNEQFF

D: -
V: TRBV23-1
size: -
J: TRBJ1-1
DNA: TGCGCCAGCAGTCAATCTCCGGTGAACACTGAAGCTTTCTTT
CDR3: CASSQSPVNTEAFF

D: TRBD2
V: TRBV15
size: -
J: TRBJ2-1
DNA: TGTGCCACCAGCAGAGTCGGGACTAGTTTGAGGGGGGAGCAGTTCTTC
CDR3: CATSRVGTSLRGEQFF

D: -
V: TRBV28
size: -
J: TRBJ1-1
DNA: TGTGCCAGCAACCCTGGGGTGGGAGCTTTCTTT
CDR3: CASNPGVGAFF

D: TRBD1
V: TRBV19
size: medium-sized
J: TRBJ2-7
DNA: TGTGCCAGTAGTATTAAGGGTGAGGGACAGGGGATCCACGAGCAGTACTTC
CDR3: CASSIKGEGQGIHEQYF

D: -
V: TRBV6-5
size: -
J: TRBJ1-1
DNA: TGTGCCAGCAGTTACTCGAGGCTGAGGAACACTGAAGCTTTCTTT
CDR3: CASSYSRLRNTEAFF

D: -
V: TRBV7-8
size: -
J: TRBJ2-7
DNA: TGTGCCAGCAGCTTAGTCTCTGGGGGATTGGAGCAGTACTTC
CDR3: CASSLVSGGLEQYF

D: TRBD2
V: TRBV11-3
size: -
J: TRBJ2-3
DNA: TGTGCCAGCAGCTTCCCGAGACTAGCGGGGGGGGTGGATACGCAGTATTTT
CDR3: CASSFPRLAGGVDTQYF

D: TRBD1
V: TRBV27
size: -
J: TRBJ1-5
DNA: TGTGCCAGCAGGTACGAAGGGACAGGGAGCAATCAGCCCCAGCATTTT
CDR3: CASRYEGTGSNQPQHF

D: TRBD2
V: TRBV13
size: medium-sized
J: TRBJ2-1
DNA: TGTGCCAGCAGACCATATACTAGCGGATCCTACAATGAGCAGTTCTTC
CDR3: CASRPYTSGSYNEQFF

D: -
V: TRBV11-2
size: -
J: TRBJ1-3
DNA: TGTGCCAGCAGCTTAGACAGGGCCCTCTCTGGAAACACCATATATTTT
CDR3: CASSLDRALSGNTIYF

D: TRBD1
V: TRBV6-5
size: once
J: TRBJ1-5
DNA: TGTGCCAGCAGGACAGGGGTTGGAGGCAATCAGCCCCAGCATTTT
CDR3: CASRTGVGGNQPQHF

D: -
V: TRBV2
size: -
J: TRBJ1-3
DNA: TGTGCCAGCAGTTACTCTGGAAACACCATATATTTT
CDR3: CASSYSGNTIYF

D: -
V: TRBV7-4
size: -
J: TRBJ1-2
DNA: TGTGCCAGCAGTCCTTTAGATGGCTACACCTTC
CDR3: CASSPLDGYTF

D: -
V: TRBV14
size: -
J: TRBJ1-2
DNA: TGTGCCAGCAGCCTAGGGCCATATGGCTACACCTTC
CDR3: CASSLGPYGYTF

D: -
V: TRBV11-3
size: -
J: TRBJ1-5
DNA: TGTGCCAGCAGCCCCGGGGGAGGCTACAATCAGCCCCAGCATTTT
CDR3: CASSPGGGYNQPQHF

D: -
V: TRBV7-8
size: -
J: TRBJ1-5
DNA: TGTGCCAGCAGCGGCGACACAGGGATCAGCAATCAGCCCCAGCATTTT
CDR3: CASSGDTGISNQPQHF

D: -
V: TRBV5-1
size: -
J: TRBJ2-5
DNA: TGCGCCAGCAACCGTCGGGTCCAAGAGACCCAGTACTTC
CDR3: CASNRRVQETQYF

D: -
V: TRBV6-5
size: -
J: TRBJ2-3
DNA: TGTGCCAGCAGTGACAGAGGGGATACGCAGTATTTT
CDR3: CASSDRGDTQYF